This T cell receptor (beta chain) was sequenced during a study of STAT5B mutations in CD4+ large granular lymphocyte leukemia. Across the whole study: Among healthy controls, a particular HLA allele went with more CDR3 'QG' motifs. Study-wide findings and caveats: Compared with healthy controls (2/35), patient top clones favored TRBV06 (8/27). Approximately 25% of private leukemic clonotypes occurred rarely in other patients' non-leukemic repertoires.

How the authors handled the data: Lowest detectable productive clonotype frequency was 2.59 x 10-5. Method: immunoSEQ multiplex PCR; TCRdb's copy keeps in-frame clones and lacks some. V and J calls and clone size follow that table, whereas D and trimming were derived from the DNA. The sample consists of some 35,000 clones, about 91% of them appearing once. Note on this clone: Antigen: not known.

The germline gives CDR1 MNHEY, CDR2 SVGAGI. The CDR3 runs 15 residues. Trimming pared 7 bases from V and 6 bases from J, leaving 18 bases between. The TCR was taken from a human donor in good health. The material sequenced was CD4+ T cells from blood buffy coats. This chain connects TRBV6-5 to TRBJ2-2; weak D call: TRBD2 (7 bases). CDR3 DNA sequence: TGTGCCAGCACCCTAAACGGGGGGCGATCCGGGGAGCTGTTTTTT. Translated, it gives CASTLNGGRSGELFF.